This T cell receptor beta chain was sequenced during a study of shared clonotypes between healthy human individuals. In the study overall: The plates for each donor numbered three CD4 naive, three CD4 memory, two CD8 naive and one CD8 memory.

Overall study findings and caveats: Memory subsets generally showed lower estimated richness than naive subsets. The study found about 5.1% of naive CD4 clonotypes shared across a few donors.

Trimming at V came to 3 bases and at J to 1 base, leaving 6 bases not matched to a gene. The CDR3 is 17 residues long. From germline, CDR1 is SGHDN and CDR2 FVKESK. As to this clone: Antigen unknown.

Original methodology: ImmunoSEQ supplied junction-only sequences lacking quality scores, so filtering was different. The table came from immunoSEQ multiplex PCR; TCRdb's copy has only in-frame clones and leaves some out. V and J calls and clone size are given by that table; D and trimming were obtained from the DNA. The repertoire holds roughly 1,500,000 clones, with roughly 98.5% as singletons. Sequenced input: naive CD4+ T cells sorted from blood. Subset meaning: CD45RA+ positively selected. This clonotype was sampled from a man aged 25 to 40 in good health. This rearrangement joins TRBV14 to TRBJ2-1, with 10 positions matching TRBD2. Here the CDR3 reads CASSHLRTSGSYNEQFF. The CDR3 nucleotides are TGTGCCAGCAGCCACCTTCGGACTAGCGGTTCCTACAATGAGCAGTTCTTC. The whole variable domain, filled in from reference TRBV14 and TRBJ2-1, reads EAGVTQFPSHSVIEKGQTVTLRCDPISGHDNLYWYRRVMGKEIKFLLHFVKESKQDESGMPNNRFLAERTGGTYSTLKVQPAELEDSGVYFCASSHLRTSGSYNEQFFGPGTRLTVL.